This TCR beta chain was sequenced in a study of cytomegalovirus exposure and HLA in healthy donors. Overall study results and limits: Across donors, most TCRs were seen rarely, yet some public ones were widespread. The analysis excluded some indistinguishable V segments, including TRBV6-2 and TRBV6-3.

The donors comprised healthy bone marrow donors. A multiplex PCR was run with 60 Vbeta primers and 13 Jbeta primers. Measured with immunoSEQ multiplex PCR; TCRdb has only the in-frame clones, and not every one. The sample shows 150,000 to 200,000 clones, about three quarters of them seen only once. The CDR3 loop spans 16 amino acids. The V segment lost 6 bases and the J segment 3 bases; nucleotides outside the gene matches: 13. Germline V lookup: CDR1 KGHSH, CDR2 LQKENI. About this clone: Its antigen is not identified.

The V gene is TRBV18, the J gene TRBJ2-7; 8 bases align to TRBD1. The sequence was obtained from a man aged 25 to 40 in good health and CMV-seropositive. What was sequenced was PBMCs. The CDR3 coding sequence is TGTGCCAGCTCCCAGTCGTGGGACAGGAGGATCTACGAGCAGTACTTC. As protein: CASSQSWDRRIYEQYF.